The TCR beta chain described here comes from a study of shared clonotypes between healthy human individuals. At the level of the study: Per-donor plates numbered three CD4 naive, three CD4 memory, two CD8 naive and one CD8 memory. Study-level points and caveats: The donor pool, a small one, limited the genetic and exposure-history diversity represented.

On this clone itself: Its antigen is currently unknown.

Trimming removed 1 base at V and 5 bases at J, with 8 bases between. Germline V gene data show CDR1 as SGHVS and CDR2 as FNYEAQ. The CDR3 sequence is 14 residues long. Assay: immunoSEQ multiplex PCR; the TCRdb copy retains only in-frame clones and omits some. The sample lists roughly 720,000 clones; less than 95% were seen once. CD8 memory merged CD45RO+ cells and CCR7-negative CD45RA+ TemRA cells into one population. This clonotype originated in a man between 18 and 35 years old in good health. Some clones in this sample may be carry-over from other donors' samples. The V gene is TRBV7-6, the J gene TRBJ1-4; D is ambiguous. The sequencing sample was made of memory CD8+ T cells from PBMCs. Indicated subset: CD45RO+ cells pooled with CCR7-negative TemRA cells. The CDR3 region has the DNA TGTGCCAGCAGCTTAGTAGTGGGCAATGAAAAACTGTTTTTT. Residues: CASSLVVGNEKLFF.